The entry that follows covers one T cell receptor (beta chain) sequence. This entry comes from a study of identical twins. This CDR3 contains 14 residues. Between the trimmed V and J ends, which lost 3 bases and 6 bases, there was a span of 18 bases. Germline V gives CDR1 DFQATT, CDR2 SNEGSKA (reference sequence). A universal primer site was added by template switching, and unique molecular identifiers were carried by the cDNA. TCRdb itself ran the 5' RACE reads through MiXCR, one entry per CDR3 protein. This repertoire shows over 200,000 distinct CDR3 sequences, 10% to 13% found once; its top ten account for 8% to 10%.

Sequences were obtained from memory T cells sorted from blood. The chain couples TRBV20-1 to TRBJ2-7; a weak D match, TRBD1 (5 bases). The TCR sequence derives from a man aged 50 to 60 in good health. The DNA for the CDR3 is TGCAGTGCTAGTCTAACCGCGATAGGGGCCGAGCAGTACTTC. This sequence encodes CSASLTAIGAEQYF.